This T cell receptor (beta chain) is from a study of cytomegalovirus exposure and HLA in healthy donors. This CDR3 is 14 amino acids long. CDR1 is MDHEN, CDR2 SYDVKM, per germline. Trimming left V 2 bases short and J 2 bases short, with 9 bases between. In the case of this clone: Its specificity is not known. Other nucleotide sequences in the sample specify the same CDR3.

Both 60 Vbeta primers and 13 Jbeta primers went into the PCR. Clones were read by immunoSEQ multiplex PCR, and TCRdb kept only the in-frame ones, dropping some. The sample yields 150,000 to 200,000 clones, roughly four fifths seen once. Study-level findings and limits: Upon later analysis, TCR association rates were observed to vary by HLA locus, being highest for DRB1 and lowest for HLA-C.

Sequenced sample: PBMCs. The origin of this receptor is a man aged 18-30 years in good health and CMV-seronegative. The chain joins TRBV28 to TRBJ1-1, with D hard to call. The CDR3 loop is CASSLGRLNTEAFF. The DNA for the CDR3 is TGTGCCAGCAGTTTAGGCAGATTAAACACTGAAGCTTTCTTT.